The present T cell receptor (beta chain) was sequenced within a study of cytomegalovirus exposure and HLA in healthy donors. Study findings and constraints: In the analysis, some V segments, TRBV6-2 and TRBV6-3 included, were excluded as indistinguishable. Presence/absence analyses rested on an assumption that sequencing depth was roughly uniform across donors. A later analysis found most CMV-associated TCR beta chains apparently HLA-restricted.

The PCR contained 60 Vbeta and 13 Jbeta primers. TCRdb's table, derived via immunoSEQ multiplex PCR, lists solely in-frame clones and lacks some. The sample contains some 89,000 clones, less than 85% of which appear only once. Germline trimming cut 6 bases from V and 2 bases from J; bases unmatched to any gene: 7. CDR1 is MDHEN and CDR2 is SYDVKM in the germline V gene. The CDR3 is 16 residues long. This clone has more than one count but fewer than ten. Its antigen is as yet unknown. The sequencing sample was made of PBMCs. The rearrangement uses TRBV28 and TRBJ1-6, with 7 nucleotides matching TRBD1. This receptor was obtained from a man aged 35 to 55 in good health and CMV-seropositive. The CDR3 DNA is TGTGCCAGCAGATCCGAGGGGGCCACCTATAATTCACCCCTCCACTTT. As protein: CASRSEGATYNSPLHF.